The rows below give T cell receptor beta chains drawn from one sample of a study of graft-versus-host responses after intestinal transplantation. Sequenced by immunoSEQ multiplex PCR; TCRdb stores in-frame clones only, minus some. The data contain around 13,000 clones, about four fifths of them singletons. The sample in question was PBMCs, obtained approximately 130 days after transplant. The receptors derive from a human patient who received an intestinal transplant, so some T cells may come from the graft donor. CDR3s include the opening cysteine and the closing phenylalanine or tryptophan. Each record gives: clone size, J gene, V gene, CDR3 protein. Where a row states a size, it is once, few, many or the class of an expanded clone; other rows omit it.

NA,TRBJ2-7,TRBV6-5,CASRLGREQYF
NA,TRBJ2-7,TRBV6-5,CASRVSRGAYEQYF
NA,TRBJ1-1,TRBV12-5,CASGFTGQGRGTEAFF
once,TRBJ1-5,TRBV28,CASSLWGQPQHF
NA,TRBJ2-7,TRBV21-1,CANPPRLAPTYEQYF
NA,TRBJ2-1,TRBV29-1,CSARGRGDEQFF
NA,TRBJ1-1,TRBV28,CASRPGTVNTEAFF
once,TRBJ1-2,TRBV7-9,CASSRSGGGYTF
NA,TRBJ1-1,TRBV10-3,CAISDPAMNTEAFF
NA,TRBJ2-3,TRBV7-9,CASSQPGQGADTQYF
NA,TRBJ2-2,TRBV6-4,CASSDSTTNTGELFF
NA,TRBJ1-3,TRBV18,CASSLWYRKEESSGNTIYF
large,TRBJ2-1,TRBV6-4,CASSDGTSGNEQFF
NA,TRBJ2-7,TRBV11-2,CASSPWTSGNYEQYF
few,TRBJ1-4,TRBV18,CASSPTGGSEKLFF
NA,TRBJ1-5,TRBV18,CASSPPGAGNQPQHF
NA,TRBJ2-7,TRBV6-6,CASSSVRDLLYEQYF
NA,TRBJ2-7,TRBV9,CASSPTGSSSYEQYF